Sequencing of this T cell receptor (beta chain) was carried out in a study of regulatory T cells in long-lasting Graves disease. The time point is: newly diagnosed GD, antithyroid drugs for less than 3 months. Preparation of the TCR library used RNA extracted from PBMCs. A roughly 10-milliliter sample of peripheral blood was drawn into EDTA tubes. Trimming pared 5 bases from V and 0 bases from J, leaving 11 bases between. The length of the CDR3 is 14 residues. The V gene's germline CDR1 is SGHTA and CDR2 FQGNSA. Study results and limitations: The persistent group shared roughly 2,700 public clonotypes, more than the 950 to 1,000 shared by new patients.

Building of the TCR beta libraries involved iRepertoire HTBI primers and Arm-PCR of CDR3 regions. TCRdb reprocessed the multiplex PCR reads via MiXCR and lists one record per CDR3 protein. This repertoire shows roughly 440,000 distinct CDR3 sequences, about 16% found once; its top ten account for approximately 22%. This clonotype was seen ten or more times. Its antigen is currently unknown. Another study also made use of these data, one on T cells in Graves' hyperthyroidism and ophthalmopathy. That report adds: A set of HTBI primers served as the primers for a first-round RT-PCR of the TCR CDR3.

This clonotype originated in a woman between 18 and 29 years old with Graves disease. The material was peripheral blood mononuclear cells (PBMCs), obtained at new diagnosis, from a patient treated with antithyroid drugs. The rearrangement joins TRBV7-2 to TRBJ2-7, with D maybe TRBD2 (6 bases). This CDR3 reads CASSRHGGSYEQYF. The DNA of the CDR3 is TGTGCCAGCAGCCGACACGGGGGCTCCTACGAGCAGTACTTC.